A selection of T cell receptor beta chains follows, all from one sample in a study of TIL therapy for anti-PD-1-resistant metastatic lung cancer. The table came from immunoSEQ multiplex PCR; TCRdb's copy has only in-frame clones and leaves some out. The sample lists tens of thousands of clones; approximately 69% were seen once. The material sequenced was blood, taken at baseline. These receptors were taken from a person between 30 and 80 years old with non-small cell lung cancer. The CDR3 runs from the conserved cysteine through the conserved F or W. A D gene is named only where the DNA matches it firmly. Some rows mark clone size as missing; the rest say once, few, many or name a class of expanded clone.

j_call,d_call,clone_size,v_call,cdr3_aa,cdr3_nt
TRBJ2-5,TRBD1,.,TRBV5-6,CASSLGGQGTGETQYF,TGTGCCAGCAGCTTGGGGGGACAGGGGACGGGAGAGACCCAGTACTTC
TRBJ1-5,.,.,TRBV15,CATSPTGYSNQPQHF,TGTGCCACCAGCCCAACAGGGTATAGCAATCAGCCCCAGCATTTT
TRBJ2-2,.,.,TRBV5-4,CASSPTARGTGELFF,TGTGCCAGCAGCCCCACTGCGCGGGGAACCGGGGAGCTGTTTTTT
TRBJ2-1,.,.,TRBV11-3,CASSLAAASYNEQFF,TGTGCCAGCAGCTTAGCAGCGGCTTCCTACAATGAGCAGTTCTTC
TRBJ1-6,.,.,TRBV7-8,CASSLFWAADSPLHF,TGTGCCAGCAGCTTATTCTGGGCAGCAGATTCACCCCTCCACTTT
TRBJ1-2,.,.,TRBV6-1,CASNRGINGYTF,TGTGCCAGCAATCGGGGCATAAATGGCTACACCTTC
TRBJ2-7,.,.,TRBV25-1,CASSDGIGSLYSYEQYF,TGTGCCAGCAGTGACGGAATTGGATCACTCTATTCTTACGAGCAGTACTTC
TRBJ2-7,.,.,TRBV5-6,CASSSEDILYF,TGTGCCAGCAGCTCAGAGGACATCCTGTACTTC
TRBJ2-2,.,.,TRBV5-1,CASSWAGQANTGELFF,TGCGCCAGCAGCTGGGCGGGACAAGCGAACACCGGGGAGCTGTTTTTT
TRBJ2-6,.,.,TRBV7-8,CASSLSGVGATSGANVLTF,TGTGCCAGCAGTTTATCTGGAGTCGGGGCAACCTCTGGGGCCAACGTCCTGACTTTC
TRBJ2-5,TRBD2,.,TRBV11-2,CASRGEGTQYF,TGTGCCAGCAGAGGGGAGGGGACCCAGTACTTC
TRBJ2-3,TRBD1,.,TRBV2,CASGGQGRIDTQYF,TGTGCCAGCGGGGGACAGGGAAGGATAGATACGCAGTATTTT
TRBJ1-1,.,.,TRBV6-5,CASSYRQGRNTEAFF,TGTGCCAGCAGTTACCGTCAAGGGAGGAACACTGAAGCTTTCTTT
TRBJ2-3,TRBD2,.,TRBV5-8,CASSLKRGGSTDTQYF,TGTGCCAGCAGCTTGAAGCGGGGGGGTAGCACAGATACGCAGTATTTT
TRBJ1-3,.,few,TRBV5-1,CASSSDPRGSGNTIYF,TGCGCCAGCAGCTCGGACCCTCGGGGCTCTGGAAACACCATATATTTT
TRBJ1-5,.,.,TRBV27,CASSFNRFSNQPQHF,TGTGCCAGCAGTTTCAACAGGTTTAGCAATCAGCCCCAGCATTTT
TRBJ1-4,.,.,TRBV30,CALYTRATNEKLFF,TGTGCCCTATATACCCGAGCAACTAATGAAAAACTGTTTTTT
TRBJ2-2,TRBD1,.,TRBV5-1,CASSPTRTGGTGELFF,TGCGCCAGCAGCCCGACCCGGACAGGCGGCACCGGGGAGCTGTTTTTT
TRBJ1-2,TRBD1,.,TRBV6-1,CASSGGQISYGYTF,TGTGCCAGCAGTGGGGGACAGATCTCCTATGGCTACACCTTC
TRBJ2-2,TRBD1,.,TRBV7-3,CASSAGTGNAGELFF,TGTGCCAGCAGCGCCGGGACAGGGAACGCCGGGGAGCTGTTTTTT
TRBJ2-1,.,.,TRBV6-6,CASTGRGSGNEQFF,TGTGCCAGCACAGGGAGGGGGAGCGGCAATGAGCAGTTCTTC
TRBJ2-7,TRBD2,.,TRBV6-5,CASSYSTGGGYEQYF,TGTGCCAGCAGTTACTCGACGGGAGGGGGCTACGAGCAGTACTTC
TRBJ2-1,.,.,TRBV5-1,CASSLSGLSYNEQFF,TGCGCCAGCAGCCTTAGCGGCCTCTCCTACAATGAGCAGTTCTTC
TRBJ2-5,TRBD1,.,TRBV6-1,CASNRDRTQETQYF,TGTGCCAGCAACCGGGACAGGACCCAAGAGACCCAGTACTTC
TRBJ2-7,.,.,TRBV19,CASSSSPEGLSEQYF,TGTGCCAGTAGTTCCTCCCCAGAGGGGCTTAGCGAGCAGTACTTC
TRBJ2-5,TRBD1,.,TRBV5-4,CASSFSNRGLETQYF,TGTGCCAGCAGCTTCAGTAACAGGGGGTTAGAGACCCAGTACTTC
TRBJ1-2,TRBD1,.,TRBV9,CASSGPTGGLGYTF,TGTGCCAGCAGCGGACCGACAGGGGGCTTAGGCTACACCTTC
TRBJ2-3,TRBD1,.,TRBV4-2,CASSQDGFGTGDTQYF,TGTGCCAGCAGCCAAGATGGCTTCGGGACAGGAGATACGCAGTATTTT
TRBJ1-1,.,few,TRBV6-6,CASSRPRGEAFF,TGTGCCAGCAGTAGACCCAGGGGTGAAGCTTTCTTT
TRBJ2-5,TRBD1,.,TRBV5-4,CASSLEDRGQETQYF,TGTGCCAGCAGCTTGGAGGACAGGGGGCAAGAGACCCAGTACTTC
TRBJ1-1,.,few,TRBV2,CASKTTLNTEAFF,TGTGCCAGCAAAACGACCTTGAACACTGAAGCTTTCTTT
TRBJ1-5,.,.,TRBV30,CAWSLGVVQPQHF,TGTGCCTGGAGTCTGGGTGTCGTTCAGCCCCAGCATTTT
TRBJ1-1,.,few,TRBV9,CASSAGLSNTEAFF,TGTGCCAGCAGCGCAGGACTTTCGAACACTGAAGCTTTCTTT
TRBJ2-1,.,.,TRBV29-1,CSVEKDNEQFF,TGCAGCGTTGAGAAGGACAATGAGCAGTTCTTC
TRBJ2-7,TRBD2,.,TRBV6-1,CASSEITSGRGYEQYF,TGTGCCAGCAGTGAAATTACGAGCGGGAGAGGGTACGAGCAGTACTTC
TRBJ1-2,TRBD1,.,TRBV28,CASSFLDRGGYTF,TGTGCCAGCAGTTTCTTGGACAGGGGCGGCTACACCTTC
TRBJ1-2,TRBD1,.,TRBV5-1,CASSLDRVDNYGYTF,TGCGCCAGCAGCCTGGACAGGGTTGACAACTATGGCTACACCTTC
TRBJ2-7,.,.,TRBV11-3,CASSLLDEQYF,TGTGCCAGCAGCTTACTCGACGAGCAGTACTTC
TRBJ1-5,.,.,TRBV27,CASSLGGRGNQPQHF,TGTGCCAGCAGTTTGGGTGGCAGGGGCAATCAGCCCCAGCATTTT
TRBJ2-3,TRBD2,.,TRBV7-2,CASSLQTSGFSTDTQYF,TGTGCCAGCAGCTTACAGACTAGCGGCTTTAGCACAGATACGCAGTATTTT
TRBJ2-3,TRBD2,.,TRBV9,CASSVAVGLAGGSTDTQYF,TGTGCCAGCAGCGTAGCTGTGGGACTAGCGGGAGGGAGCACAGATACGCAGTATTTT